This TCR delta chain was identified in a study of Vδ1+ human thymocytes (dated by TCRdb to between 2018 and 2020). The study in broad terms: mRNA-level TRG and TRD CDR3 repertoires of highly purified Vdelta1+ thymocytes from young children were characterised as a data resource. Earlier work had validated the multiplex-based CDR3 amplicon strategy against 5'RACE-based methods for generating CDR3 amplicons. The investigation overall reported the following: No clustering by age or sex was observed, so analyses did not stratify donors by these variables. The authors advised highly purified populations and single-cell validation, since unexpected Vdelta2 sequences could cause misinterpretation of bulk repertoire data. Around a fifth of thymic TRD sequences were found to be Vdelta2 (and few were Vdelta3) despite high sort purity, in contrast to peripheral blood Vdelta1+ controls. Many TRG clonotypes were found to be shared between donors (up to roughly 7x10^3), whereas TRD repertoires were found to be essentially private (max 116 shared). Thymic TRG and TRD repertoires appeared highly polyclonal with Gaussian CDR3 length distributions, unlike oligoclonal peripheral blood repertoires.

Reading from cysteine to phenylalanine, the CDR3 counts 19 amino acids. The kept DNA is CDR3 alone, 57 bases in frame from the first base. Based on the germline V gene, the CDR1 and CDR2 sequences are TSWWSYY and QGS. Unmatched junction bases come to 14, with V trimmed by 3 bases and J by 2 bases. As regards this clone: No antigen is known for it. The record has no base qualities; no much larger clone is one base away.

Thymic samples were depleted of alphabeta T cells, then CD3+ TCRVdelta1+ TCRVdelta2- thymocytes were FACS-sorted. A purity of roughly 98% to 99.6% was achieved for sorted Vdelta1+ thymocytes. The thymic specimens were obtained from several paediatric patients who were undergoing corrective cardiac surgery and ranged in age from roughly 5 days to 17 months. After the thymic tissue was dispersed, mononuclear cells were isolated using a Histopaque-1077 density gradient. Staining used anti-TCRVdelta1 clone TS8.2, anti-TCRVdelta2 clone B6, anti-CD3 clone HIT3a and anti-TCRalphabeta clone IP26 antibodies. RNA was extracted with the RNeasy mini kit and reverse transcribed using Superscript III. Multiplex PCR was used to generate CDR3 amplicons, with pooled V-gene forward primers and a constant-region reverse primer carrying Illumina adaptor overhangs. Amplicons were gel-purified, then indexed with Nextera index primers over eight extra PCR cycles and purified with AMPure XP beads. Sequencing of libraries was performed on an Illumina MiSeq using paired-end 250 bp reads, dual indexing and a roughly 20% PhiX spike-in. The study's own analysis went as follows. FastQC was used to check read quality, and ea-utils fastq-join was used to merge TRG read pairs. IMGT/HighV-QUEST was used to annotate sequences, retaining only productive sequences with an unambiguous V-gene assignment, and each clonotype was defined by an identical CDR3 sequence. Downstream analysis used VDJtools 1.1.1, tcR 2.2.3, Treemap and vegan Shannon diversity in R 3.4.4. TCRdb called clones anew from the public reads via CATT; matching DNA rows were later pooled. TCRdb's processing, not the authors' own work, is the source of the V and J calls. In this sample the table shows around 60,000 delta-chain clones, about 15% of which occur a single time. The ten top clones hold 0.3% to 0.45% of the sample.

The clonotype comes from a girl in the first two years of life who had congenital heart surgery. The chain was built from TRDV1 and TRDJ1, with 11 bases in between that match TRDD3. Sequencing was carried out using Vdelta1+ gamma-delta thymocytes from the thymus. The sample's cell subset or site, from its label and the paper: FACS-sorted CD3+ TCRalphabeta- TCRVdelta1+ TCRVdelta2- thymocytes. The CDR3 region has the sequence CALGDASSAGGYSTDKLIF. The nucleotide sequence reads TGTGCTCTTGGGGACGCTTCTTCCGCTGGGGGATACTCAACCGATAAACTCATCTTT.